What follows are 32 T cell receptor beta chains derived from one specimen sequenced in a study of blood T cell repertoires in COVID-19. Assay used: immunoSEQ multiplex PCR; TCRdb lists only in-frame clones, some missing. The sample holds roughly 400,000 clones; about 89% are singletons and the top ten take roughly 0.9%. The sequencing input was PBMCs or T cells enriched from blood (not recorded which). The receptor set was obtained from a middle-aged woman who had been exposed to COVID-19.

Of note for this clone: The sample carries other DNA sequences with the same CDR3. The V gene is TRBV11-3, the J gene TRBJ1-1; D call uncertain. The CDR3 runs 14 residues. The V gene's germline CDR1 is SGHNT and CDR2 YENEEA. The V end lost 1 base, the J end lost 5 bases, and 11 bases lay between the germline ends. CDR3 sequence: CASSLGSGNTEAFF. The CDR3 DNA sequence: TGTGCCAGCAGCTTAGGTTCCGGGAATACTGAAGCTTTCTTT.

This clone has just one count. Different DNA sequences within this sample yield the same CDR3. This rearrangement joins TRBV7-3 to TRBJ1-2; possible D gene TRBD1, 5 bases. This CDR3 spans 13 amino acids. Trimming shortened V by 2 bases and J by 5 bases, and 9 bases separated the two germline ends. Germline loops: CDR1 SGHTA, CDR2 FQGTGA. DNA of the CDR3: TGTGCCAGCAGCTTACAGGGAGGGTATGGCTACACCTTC. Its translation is CASSLQGGYGYTF.

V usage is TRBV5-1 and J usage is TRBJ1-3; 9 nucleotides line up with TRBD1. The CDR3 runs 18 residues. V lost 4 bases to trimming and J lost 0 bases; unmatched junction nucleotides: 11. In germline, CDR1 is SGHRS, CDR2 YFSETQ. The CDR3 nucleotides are TGCGCCAGCAGCCGCTCCGGGACAGGGACGGACTCTGGAAACACCATATATTTT. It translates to CASSRSGTGTDSGNTIYF.

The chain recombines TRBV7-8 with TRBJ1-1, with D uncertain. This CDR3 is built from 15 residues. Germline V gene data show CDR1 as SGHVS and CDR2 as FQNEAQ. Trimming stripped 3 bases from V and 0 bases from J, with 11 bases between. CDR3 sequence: CASSFRDSMNTEAFF. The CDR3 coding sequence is TGTGCCAGCAGCTTTAGAGATTCTATGAACACTGAAGCTTTCTTT.

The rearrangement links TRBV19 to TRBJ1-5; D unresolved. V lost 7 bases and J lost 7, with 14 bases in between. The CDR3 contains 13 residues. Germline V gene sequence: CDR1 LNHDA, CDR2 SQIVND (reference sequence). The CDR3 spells CASMAGSGQPQHF. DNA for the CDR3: TGTGCCAGTATGGCAGGTTCGGGGCAGCCCCAGCATTTT.

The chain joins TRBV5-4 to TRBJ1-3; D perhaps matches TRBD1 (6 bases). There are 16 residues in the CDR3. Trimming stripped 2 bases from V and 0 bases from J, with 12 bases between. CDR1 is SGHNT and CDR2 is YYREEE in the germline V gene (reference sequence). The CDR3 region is CASSFSGVNSGNTIYF. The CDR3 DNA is TGTGCCAGCAGCTTTTCAGGGGTTAACTCTGGAAACACCATATATTTT.

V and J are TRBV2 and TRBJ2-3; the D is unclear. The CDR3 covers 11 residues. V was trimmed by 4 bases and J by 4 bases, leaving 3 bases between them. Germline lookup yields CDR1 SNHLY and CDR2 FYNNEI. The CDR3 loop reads CASSVSDTQYF. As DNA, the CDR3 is TGTGCCAGCAGTGTATCAGATACGCAGTATTTT.

Written as DNA, the CDR3 is TGCGCCAGCAGCTTAACAGGCAGTCGAACCCAAGGCTACGAGCAGTACTTC. This codes for CASSLTGSRTQGYEQYF. V and J are TRBV5-1 and TRBJ2-7; tentatively, D is TRBD1 (5 bases). The CDR3 has 17 amino acids. The V gene's germline CDR1 is SGHRS and CDR2 YFSETQ. Trimming shortened V by 2 bases and J by 3 bases, and 21 bases separated the two germline ends.

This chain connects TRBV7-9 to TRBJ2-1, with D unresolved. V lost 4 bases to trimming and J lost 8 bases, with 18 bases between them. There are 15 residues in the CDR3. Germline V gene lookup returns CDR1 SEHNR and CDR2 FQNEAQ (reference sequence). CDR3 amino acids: CASSSTLSSSHEQFF. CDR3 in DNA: TGTGCCAGCAGCTCTACCCTCAGTAGCAGCCATGAGCAGTTCTTC.

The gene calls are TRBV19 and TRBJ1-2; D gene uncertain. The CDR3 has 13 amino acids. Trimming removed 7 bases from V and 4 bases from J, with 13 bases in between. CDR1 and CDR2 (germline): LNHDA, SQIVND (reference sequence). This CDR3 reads CASNPGRGYGYTF. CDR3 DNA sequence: TGTGCCAGTAACCCAGGACGGGGCTATGGCTACACCTTC.

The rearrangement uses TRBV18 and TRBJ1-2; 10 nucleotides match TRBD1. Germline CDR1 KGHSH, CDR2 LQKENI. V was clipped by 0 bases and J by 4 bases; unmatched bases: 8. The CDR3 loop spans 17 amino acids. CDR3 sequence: CASSPPRDRGLVYGYTF. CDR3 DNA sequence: TGTGCCAGCTCACCACCGCGAGACAGGGGGCTCGTCTATGGCTACACCTTC.

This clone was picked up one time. The CDR3 nucleotides read TGTGCCAGCAGCCAAACTACGGAACCCTATGGCTACACCTTC. Translated: CASSQTTEPYGYTF. The chain couples TRBV14 to TRBJ1-2; D gene unclear. The CDR3 extends over 14 amino acids. Trimming cost V 2 bases and J 4 bases, with 11 bases left between them. The V gene's germline CDR1 is SGHDN and CDR2 FVKESK.

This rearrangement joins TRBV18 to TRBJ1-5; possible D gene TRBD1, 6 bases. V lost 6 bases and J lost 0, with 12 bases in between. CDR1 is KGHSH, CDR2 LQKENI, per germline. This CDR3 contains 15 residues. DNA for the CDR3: TGTGCCAGCTCCCGGGGGGCAGTTAGCAATCAGCCCCAGCATTTT. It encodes CASSRGAVSNQPQHF. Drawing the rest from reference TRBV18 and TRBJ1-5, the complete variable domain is NAGVMQNPRHLVRRRGQEARLRCSPMKGHSHVYWYRQLPEEGLKFMVYLQKENIIDESGMPKERFSAEFPKEGPSILRIQQVVRGDSAAYFCASSRGAVSNQPQHFGDGTRLSIL.

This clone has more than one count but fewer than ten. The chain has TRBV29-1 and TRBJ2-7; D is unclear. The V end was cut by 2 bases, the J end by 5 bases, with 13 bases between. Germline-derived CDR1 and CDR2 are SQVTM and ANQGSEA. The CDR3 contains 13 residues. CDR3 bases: TGCAGCGTTGAAAACGGTCGAACCGACGAGCAGTACTTC. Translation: CSVENGRTDEQYF.

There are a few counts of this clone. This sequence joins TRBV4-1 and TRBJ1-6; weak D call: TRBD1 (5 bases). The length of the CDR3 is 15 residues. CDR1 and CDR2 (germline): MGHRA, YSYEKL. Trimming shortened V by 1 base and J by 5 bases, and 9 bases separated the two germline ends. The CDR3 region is CASSQAGGDNSPLHF. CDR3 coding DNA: TGCGCCAGCAGCCAAGCAGGAGGGGATAATTCACCCCTCCACTTT.

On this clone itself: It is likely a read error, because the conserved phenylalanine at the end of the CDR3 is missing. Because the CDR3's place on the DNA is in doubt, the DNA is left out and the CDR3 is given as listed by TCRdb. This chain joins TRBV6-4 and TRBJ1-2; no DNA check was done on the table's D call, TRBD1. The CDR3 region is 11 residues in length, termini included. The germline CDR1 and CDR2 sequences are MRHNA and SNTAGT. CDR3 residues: CASSDSGAQGL.

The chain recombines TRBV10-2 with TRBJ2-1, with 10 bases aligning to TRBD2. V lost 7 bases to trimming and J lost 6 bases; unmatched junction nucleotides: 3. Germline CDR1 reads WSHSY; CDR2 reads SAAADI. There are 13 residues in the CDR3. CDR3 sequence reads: CASTGTSVNEQFF. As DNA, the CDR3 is TGCGCCAGCACTGGGACTAGCGTCAATGAGCAGTTCTTC.

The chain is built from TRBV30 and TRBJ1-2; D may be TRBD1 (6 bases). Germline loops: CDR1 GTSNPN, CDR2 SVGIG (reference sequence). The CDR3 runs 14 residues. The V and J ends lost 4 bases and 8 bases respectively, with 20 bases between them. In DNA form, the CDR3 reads TGTGCCTGGATGGGAGGGGGGCCCAGGAGGGGCTACACCTTC. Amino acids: CAWMGGGPRRGYTF.

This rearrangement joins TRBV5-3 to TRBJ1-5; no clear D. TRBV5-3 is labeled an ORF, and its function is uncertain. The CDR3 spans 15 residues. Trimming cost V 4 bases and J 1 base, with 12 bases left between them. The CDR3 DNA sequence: TGTGCCAGAAGCCGTTTAGAGGCGAGCAATCAGCCCCAGCATTTT. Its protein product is CARSRLEASNQPQHF.

The CDR3 DNA reads as TGTGCCTCAGGGCAGGGCCGCCTCACCGGGGAGCTGTTTTTT. This encodes CASGQGRLTGELFF. J is TRBJ2-2 and V is TRBV27; TRBD1 is a possible D gene (5 bases). The CDR3 sequence is 14 residues long. V lost 11 bases and J lost 4, with 17 bases in between. Per germline, CDR1 MNHEY and CDR2 SMNVEV (reference sequence).

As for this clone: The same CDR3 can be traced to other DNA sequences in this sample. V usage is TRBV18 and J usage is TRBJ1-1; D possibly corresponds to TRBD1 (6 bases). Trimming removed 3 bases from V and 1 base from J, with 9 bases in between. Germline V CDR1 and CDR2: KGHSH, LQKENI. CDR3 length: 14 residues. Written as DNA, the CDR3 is TGTGCCAGCTCACCGGACAGAAAGAACACTGAAGCTTTCTTT. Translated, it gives CASSPDRKNTEAFF.

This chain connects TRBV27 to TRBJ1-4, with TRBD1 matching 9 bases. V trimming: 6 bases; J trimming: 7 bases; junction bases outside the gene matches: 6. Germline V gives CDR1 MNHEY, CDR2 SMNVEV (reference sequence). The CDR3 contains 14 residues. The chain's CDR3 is CASSSTGGGEKLFF. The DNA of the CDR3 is TGTGCCAGCAGCTCAACAGGGGGCGGTGAAAAACTGTTTTTT.

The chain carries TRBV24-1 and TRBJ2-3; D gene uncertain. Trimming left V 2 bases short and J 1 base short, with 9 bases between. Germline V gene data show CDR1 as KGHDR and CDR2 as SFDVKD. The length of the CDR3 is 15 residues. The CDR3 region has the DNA TGTGCCACCAGTGATTCCCCAGGCGGCACAGATACGCAGTATTTT. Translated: CATSDSPGGTDTQYF.

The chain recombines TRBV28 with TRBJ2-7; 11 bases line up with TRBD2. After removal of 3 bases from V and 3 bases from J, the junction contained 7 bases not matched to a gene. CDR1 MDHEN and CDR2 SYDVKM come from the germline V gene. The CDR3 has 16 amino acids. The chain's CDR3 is CASSFHGLAGLYEQYF. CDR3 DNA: TGTGCCAGCAGTTTCCACGGACTAGCGGGTCTCTACGAGCAGTACTTC.

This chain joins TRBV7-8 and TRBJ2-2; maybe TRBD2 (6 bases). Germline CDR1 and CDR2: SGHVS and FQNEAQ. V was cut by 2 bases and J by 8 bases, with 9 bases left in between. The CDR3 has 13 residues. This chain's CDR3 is CASSLWREGELFF. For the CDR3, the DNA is TGTGCCAGCAGCTTATGGAGGGAGGGGGAGCTGTTTTTT.

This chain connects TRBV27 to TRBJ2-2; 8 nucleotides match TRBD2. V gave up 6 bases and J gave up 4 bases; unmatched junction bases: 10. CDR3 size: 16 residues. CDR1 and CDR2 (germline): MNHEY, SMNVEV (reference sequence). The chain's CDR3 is CASRHSGGSGTGELFF. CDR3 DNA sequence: TGTGCCAGCAGACATTCGGGGGGGAGTGGCACCGGGGAGCTGTTTTTT.

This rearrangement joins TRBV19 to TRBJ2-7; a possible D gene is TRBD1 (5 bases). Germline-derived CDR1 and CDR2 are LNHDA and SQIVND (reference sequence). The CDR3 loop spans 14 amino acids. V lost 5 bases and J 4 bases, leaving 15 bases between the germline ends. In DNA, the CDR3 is TGTGCCAGTAGTGCCGCCCCGACAGTTTACGAGCAGTACTTC. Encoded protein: CASSAAPTVYEQYF.

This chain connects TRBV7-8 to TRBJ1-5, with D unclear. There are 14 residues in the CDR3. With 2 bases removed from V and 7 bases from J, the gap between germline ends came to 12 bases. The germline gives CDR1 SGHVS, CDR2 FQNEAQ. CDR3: CASSLTTGGQPQHF. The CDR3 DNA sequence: TGTGCCAGCAGCTTAACTACCGGTGGCCAGCCCCAGCATTTT.

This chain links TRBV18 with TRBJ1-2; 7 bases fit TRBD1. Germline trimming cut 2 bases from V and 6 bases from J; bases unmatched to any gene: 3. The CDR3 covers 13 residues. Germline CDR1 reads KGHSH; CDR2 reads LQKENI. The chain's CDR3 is CASSPDREHGYTF. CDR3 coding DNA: TGTGCCAGCTCACCAGACAGGGAGCATGGCTACACCTTC.

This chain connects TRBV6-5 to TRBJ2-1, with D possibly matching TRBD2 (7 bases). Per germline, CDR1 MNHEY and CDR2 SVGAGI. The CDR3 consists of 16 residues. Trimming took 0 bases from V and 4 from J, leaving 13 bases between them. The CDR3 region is CASSYSRGLPYNEQFF. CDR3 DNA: TGTGCCAGCAGTTACTCGCGGGGGCTCCCTTACAATGAGCAGTTCTTC.

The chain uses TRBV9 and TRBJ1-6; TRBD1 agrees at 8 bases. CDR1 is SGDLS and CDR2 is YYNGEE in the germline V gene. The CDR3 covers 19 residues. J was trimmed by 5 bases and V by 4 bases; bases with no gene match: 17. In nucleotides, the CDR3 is TGTGCCAGCAGCAAATGGGACAGGACGAGTACCATGAATAATTCACCCCTCCACTTT. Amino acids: CASSKWDRTSTMNNSPLHF.

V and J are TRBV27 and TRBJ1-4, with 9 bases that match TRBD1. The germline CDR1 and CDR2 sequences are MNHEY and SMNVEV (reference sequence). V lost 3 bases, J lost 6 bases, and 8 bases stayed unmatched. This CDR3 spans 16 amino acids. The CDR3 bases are TGTGCCAGCAGTTTGCACAGGGGGCGGAGTTATGAAAAACTGTTTTTT. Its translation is CASSLHRGRSYEKLFF.